This entry lists 15 T cell receptor beta chains sequenced from one sample in a study of blood T cell repertoires in COVID-19. Sequenced by immunoSEQ multiplex PCR; TCRdb stores in-frame clones only, minus some. The sample has around 250,000 clones, around nine tenths seen once; the top ten hold approximately 10%. The sample was peripheral blood. The receptors were gathered from a man aged 35-49 years with active or convalescent COVID-19.

The chain employs TRBV14 and TRBJ1-2; D gene ambiguous. The V and J ends lost 4 bases and 7 bases respectively, with 19 bases between them. Germline values: CDR1 SGHDN, CDR2 FVKESK. The CDR3 runs 15 residues. Here the CDR3 DNA reads TGTGCCAGCAGCCGCCGTGCGTGGGCACGGGGTGGCTACACCTTC. This codes for CASSRRAWARGGYTF.

This clone has just one count. The genes are TRBV2 and TRBJ2-7; a possible D gene is TRBD1 (5 bases). This CDR3 region has 11 residues. Germline V gene lookup returns CDR1 SNHLY and CDR2 FYNNEI. Trimming removed 8 bases at V and 5 bases at J, with 10 bases between. The CDR3 reads CASVQGHEQYF. The CDR3 DNA follows: TGTGCCAGCGTCCAGGGCCACGAGCAGTACTTC.

This rearrangement joins TRBV6-5 to TRBJ2-1; TRBD2 agrees at 8 bases. The CDR3 length is 16 residues. Trimming at V came to 0 bases and at J to 5 bases, leaving 6 bases not matched to a gene. Germline V lookup: CDR1 MNHEY, CDR2 SVGAGI. The CDR3 nucleotides are TGTGCCAGCAGTTACTCGTCACTAGCGGTCGACAATGAGCAGTTCTTC. Its translation is CASSYSSLAVDNEQFF.

The chain links TRBV27 to TRBJ2-5; possibly TRBD2 for D (5 bases). V was clipped by 5 bases and J by 4 bases, with 17 bases between them. This CDR3 spans 15 amino acids. CDR1 MNHEY and CDR2 SMNVEV come from the germline V gene (reference sequence). CDR3 in amino acids: CASSDSVDAGETQYF. The CDR3 DNA reads TGTGCCAGCAGTGACTCGGTTGATGCGGGAGAGACCCAGTACTTC.

The chain has TRBV5-1 and TRBJ2-7; D is possibly TRBD1 (5 bases). The CDR3 extends over 14 amino acids. The germline gives CDR1 SGHRS, CDR2 YFSETQ. Trimming removed 1 base at V and 6 bases at J, with 14 bases between. The chain's CDR3 is CASSLYRMGSEQYF. The CDR3 DNA reads as TGCGCCAGCAGCTTGTACAGGATGGGGTCCGAGCAGTACTTC.

This clone was recorded once. V gene TRBV11-2 combines with J gene TRBJ2-3; TRBD1 aligns across 7 bases. The CDR3 is made up of 16 amino acids. Germline CDR1 is SGHAT and CDR2 is FQNNGV. Trimming at V came to 3 bases and at J to 2 bases, leaving 8 bases not matched to a gene. The CDR3 is CASSFGRQGYTDTQYF. For the CDR3, the DNA is TGTGCCAGCAGCTTCGGTAGACAGGGATACACAGATACGCAGTATTTT.

The chain uses TRBV25-1 and TRBJ2-3, with 14 bases aligning to TRBD2. The trim removed 4 bases at V and 2 bases at J, leaving 8 bases unmatched. CDR1 is MGHDK, CDR2 SYGVNS, per germline. The CDR3 has 18 residues. CDR3 DNA sequence: TGTGCCAGCAGTGGGGGGACTAGCGGGAGAAGTTTCACAGATACGCAGTATTTT. It codes for CASSGGTSGRSFTDTQYF.

CDR3 nucleotides: TGTGCCAGCGCGGGCAGCCCGGATTACGAGCAGTACTTC. The encoded protein is CASAGSPDYEQYF. V is TRBV7-3 and J is TRBJ2-7, with TRBD2 as a possible D gene (5 bases). Germline V gene data show CDR1 as SGHTA and CDR2 as FQGTGA. The CDR3 consists of 13 residues. Trimming removed 8 bases from V and 4 bases from J, with 15 bases in between. The full variable domain, in which reference TRBV7-3 and TRBJ2-7 provide the parts outside the CDR3, is GAGVSQTPSNKVTEKGKYVELRCDPISGHTALYWYRQSLGQGPEFLIYFQGTGAADDSGLPNDRFFAVRPEGSVSTLKIQRTERGDSAVYLCASAGSPDYEQYFGPGTRLTVT.

This clone has a handful of counts. This rearrangement joins TRBV3-1 (or the pseudogene TRBV3-2) to TRBJ1-5; 8 bases line up with TRBD1. The CDR3 has 17 amino acids. The V gene's germline CDR1 is LGHDT and CDR2 YNNKEL (reference sequence). The junction had 10 bases not matched to a gene; V was cut back by 0 bases and J by 6 bases. The CDR3 region is CASSQDPRQGFGQPQHF. The CDR3 DNA is TGTGCCAGCAGCCAAGACCCCCGACAGGGGTTTGGTCAGCCCCAGCATTTT.

Note on this clone: Other DNA variants within this sample encode the same CDR3. The CDR3 DNA reads as TGTGCCAGCAGTGAGGAGAGAGGAGAGACCCAGTACTTC. Its protein is CASSEERGETQYF. The chain employs TRBV6-1 and TRBJ2-5; D ambiguous. Germline values: CDR1 MNHNS, CDR2 SASEGT. CDR3 length: 13 residues. The V end lost 3 bases, the J end lost 4 bases, and 9 bases lay between the germline ends.

The chain combines TRBV12-5 with TRBJ2-2; 9 nucleotides agree with TRBD1. V lost 4 bases to trimming and J lost 4 bases; unmatched junction nucleotides: 4. CDR1 and CDR2 (germline): LGHNT, FRNRAP. The CDR3 consists of 15 residues. CDR3 bases: TGTGCTAGTGGTTCTGGACAGGGGTCCACCGGGGAGCTGTTTTTT. Protein sequence: CASGSGQGSTGELFF.

The chain has TRBV30 and TRBJ1-2; a weak D match, TRBD1 (5 bases). The germline CDR1 and CDR2 sequences are GTSNPN and SVGIG (reference sequence). The CDR3 is 12 residues long. Trimming took 6 bases from V and 9 from J, leaving 17 bases between them. The CDR3 coding sequence is TGTGCCTGCGAGAAACTGGGGCCCAGCTACACCTTC. As protein: CACEKLGPSYTF.

V gene TRBV19 combines with J gene TRBJ2-2, with D maybe TRBD2 (5 bases). CDR1 is LNHDA, CDR2 SQIVND, per germline (reference sequence). The length of the CDR3 is 14 residues. V was cut by 7 bases and J by 1 base, with 10 bases left in between. CDR3 DNA sequence: TGTGCCAGTACGAGGGAAGGGAACACCGGGGAGCTGTTTTTT. As protein: CASTREGNTGELFF. Filled out from reference TRBV19 and TRBJ2-2, the complete variable domain reads DGGITQSPKYLFRKEGQNVTLSCEQNLNHDAMYWYRQDPGQGLRLIYYSQIVNDFQKGDIAEGYSVSREKKESFPLTVTSAQKNPTAFYLCASTREGNTGELFFGEGSRLTVL.

V usage is TRBV20-1 and J usage is TRBJ2-5; D may be TRBD2 (5 bases). V was pared by 3 bases and J by 2 bases, with 16 bases between. The CDR3 is 15 residues long. Looked up from germline, CDR1 is DFQATT and CDR2 is SNEGSKA (reference sequence). The CDR3 here is CSASVVASGQETQYF. For the CDR3, the DNA is TGCAGTGCTAGTGTTGTGGCCTCGGGGCAAGAGACCCAGTACTTC.

The chain is built from TRBV6-6 and TRBJ2-3, with 11 bases that match TRBD1. There are 16 residues in the CDR3. The germline CDR1 and CDR2 sequences are MNHNY and SVGAGI (reference sequence). V lost 5 bases to trimming and J lost 3 bases; unmatched junction nucleotides: 7. CDR3 in amino acids: CASSPRGTGGTDTQYF. Written as DNA, the CDR3 is TGTGCCAGCAGTCCACGGGGGACAGGGGGGACAGATACGCAGTATTTT.